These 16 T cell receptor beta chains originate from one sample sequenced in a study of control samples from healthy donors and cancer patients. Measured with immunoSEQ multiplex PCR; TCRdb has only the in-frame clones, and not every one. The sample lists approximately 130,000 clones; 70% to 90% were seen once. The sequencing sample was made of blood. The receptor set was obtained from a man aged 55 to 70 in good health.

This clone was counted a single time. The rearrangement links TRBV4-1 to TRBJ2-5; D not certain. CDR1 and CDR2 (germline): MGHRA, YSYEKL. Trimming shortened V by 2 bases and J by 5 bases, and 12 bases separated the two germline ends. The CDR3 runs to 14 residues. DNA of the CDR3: TGCGCCAGCAGCCAACCCTTGGCAAGCGAGACCCAGTACTTC. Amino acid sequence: CASSQPLASETQYF.

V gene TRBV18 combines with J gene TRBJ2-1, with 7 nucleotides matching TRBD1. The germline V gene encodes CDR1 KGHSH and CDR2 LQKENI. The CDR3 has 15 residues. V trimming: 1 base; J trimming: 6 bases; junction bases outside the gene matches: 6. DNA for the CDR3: TGTGCCAGCTCACCACGGGGACAGCGTGGCAATGAGCAGTTCTTC. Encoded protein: CASSPRGQRGNEQFF.

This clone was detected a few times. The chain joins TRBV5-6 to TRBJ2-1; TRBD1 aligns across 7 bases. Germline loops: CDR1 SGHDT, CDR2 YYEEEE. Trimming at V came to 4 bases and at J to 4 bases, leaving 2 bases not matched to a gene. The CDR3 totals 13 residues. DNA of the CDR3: TGTGCCAGCAGCCGGGACAGTTACAATGAGCAGTTCTTC. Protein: CASSRDSYNEQFF.

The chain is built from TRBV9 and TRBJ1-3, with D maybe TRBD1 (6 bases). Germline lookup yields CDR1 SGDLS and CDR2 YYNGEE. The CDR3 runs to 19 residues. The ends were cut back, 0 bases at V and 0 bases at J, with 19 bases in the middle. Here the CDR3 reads CASSVETRGGLTSGNTIYF. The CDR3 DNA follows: TGTGCCAGCAGCGTAGAGACCCGGGGGGGCTTAACCTCTGGAAACACCATATATTTT. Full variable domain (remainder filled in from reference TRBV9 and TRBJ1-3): DSGVTQTPKHLITATGQRVTLRCSPRSGDLSVYWYQQSLDQGLQFLIQYYNGEERAKGNILERFSAQQFPDLHSELNLSSLELGDSALYFCASSVETRGGLTSGNTIYFGEGSWLTVV.

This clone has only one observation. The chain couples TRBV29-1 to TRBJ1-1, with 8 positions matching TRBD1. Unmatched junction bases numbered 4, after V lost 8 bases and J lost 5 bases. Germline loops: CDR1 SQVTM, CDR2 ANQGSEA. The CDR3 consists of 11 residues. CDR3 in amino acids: CSLNRGTEAFF. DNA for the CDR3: TGCAGCCTGAACAGGGGGACTGAAGCTTTCTTT.

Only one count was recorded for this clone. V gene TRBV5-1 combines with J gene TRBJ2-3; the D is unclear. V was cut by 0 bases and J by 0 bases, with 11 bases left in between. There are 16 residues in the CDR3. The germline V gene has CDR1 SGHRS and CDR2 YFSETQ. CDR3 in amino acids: CASSLAVWESTDTQYF. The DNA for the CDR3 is TGCGCCAGCAGCTTGGCCGTTTGGGAAAGCACAGATACGCAGTATTTT.

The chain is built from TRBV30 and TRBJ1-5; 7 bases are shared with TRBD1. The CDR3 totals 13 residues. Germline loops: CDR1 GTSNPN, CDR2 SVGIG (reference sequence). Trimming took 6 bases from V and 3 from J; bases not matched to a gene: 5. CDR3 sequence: CACKTGTNQPQHF. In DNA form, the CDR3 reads TGTGCCTGTAAGACAGGGACCAATCAGCCCCAGCATTTT.

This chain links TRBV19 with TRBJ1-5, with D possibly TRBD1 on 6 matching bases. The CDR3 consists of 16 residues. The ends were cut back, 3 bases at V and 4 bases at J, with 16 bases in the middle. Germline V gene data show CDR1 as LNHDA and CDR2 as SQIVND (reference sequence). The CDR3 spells CASSMTPIGGNQPQHF. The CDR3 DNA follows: TGTGCCAGTAGTATGACCCCCATAGGGGGAAATCAGCCCCAGCATTTT.

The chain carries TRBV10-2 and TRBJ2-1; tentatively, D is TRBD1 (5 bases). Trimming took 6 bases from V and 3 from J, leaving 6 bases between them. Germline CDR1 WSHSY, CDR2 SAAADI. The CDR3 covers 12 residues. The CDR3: CASRGDYNEQFF. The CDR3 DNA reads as TGCGCCAGCAGAGGGGACTACAATGAGCAGTTCTTC.

CDR3 DNA sequence: TGTGCCAGCAGCTCCCTCACACCCGGACAGAACACTGAAGCTTTCTTT. The encoded protein is CASSSLTPGQNTEAFF. The J gene is TRBJ1-1, the V gene TRBV11-2; tentative D call: TRBD1 (5 bases). Germline CDR1 is SGHAT and CDR2 is FQNNGV. This CDR3 is built from 16 residues. The germline V and J ends were trimmed by 4 bases and 1 base, with 16 bases remaining between them.

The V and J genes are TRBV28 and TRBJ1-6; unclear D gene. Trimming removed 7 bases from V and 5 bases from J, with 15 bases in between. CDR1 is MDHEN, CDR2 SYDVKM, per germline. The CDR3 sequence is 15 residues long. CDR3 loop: CASTIPGFDNSPLHF. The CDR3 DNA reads TGTGCCAGCACTATTCCGGGATTTGATAATTCACCCCTCCACTTT.

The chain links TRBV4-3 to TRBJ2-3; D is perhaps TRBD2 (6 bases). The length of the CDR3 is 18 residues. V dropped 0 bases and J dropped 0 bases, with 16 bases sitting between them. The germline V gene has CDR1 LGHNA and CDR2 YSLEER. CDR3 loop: CASSQDYGIAESTDTQYF. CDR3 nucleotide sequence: TGCGCCAGCAGCCAAGATTATGGAATAGCGGAGAGCACAGATACGCAGTATTTT.

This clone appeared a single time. The chain's CDR3 is CSARADYGYTF. The CDR3 nucleotides read TGCAGTGCTAGAGCTGACTATGGCTACACCTTC. The J gene is TRBJ1-2, the V gene TRBV20-1; no clear D. Trimming stripped 1 base from V and 3 bases from J, with 3 bases between. The CDR3 runs 11 residues. CDR1 DFQATT and CDR2 SNEGSKA come from the germline V gene (reference sequence).

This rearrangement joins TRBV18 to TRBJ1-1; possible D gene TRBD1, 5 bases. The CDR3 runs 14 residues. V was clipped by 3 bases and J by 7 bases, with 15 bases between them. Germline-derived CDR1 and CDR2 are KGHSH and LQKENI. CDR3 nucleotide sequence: TGTGCCAGCTCACCTCGGGGGGGGAGCTATGAAGCTTTCTTT. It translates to CASSPRGGSYEAFF.

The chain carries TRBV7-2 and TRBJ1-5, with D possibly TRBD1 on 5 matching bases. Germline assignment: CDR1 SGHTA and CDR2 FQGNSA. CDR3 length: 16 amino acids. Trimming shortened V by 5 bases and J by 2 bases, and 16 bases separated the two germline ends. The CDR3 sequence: CASSLSWGGGNQPQHF. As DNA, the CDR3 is TGTGCCAGCAGCCTTTCATGGGGGGGAGGCAATCAGCCCCAGCATTTT.

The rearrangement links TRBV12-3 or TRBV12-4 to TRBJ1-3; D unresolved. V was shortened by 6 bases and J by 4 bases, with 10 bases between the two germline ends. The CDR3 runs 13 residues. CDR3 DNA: TGTGCCAGCAGAGCAGGCGGAGGAAACACCATATATTTT. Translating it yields CASRAGGGNTIYF.